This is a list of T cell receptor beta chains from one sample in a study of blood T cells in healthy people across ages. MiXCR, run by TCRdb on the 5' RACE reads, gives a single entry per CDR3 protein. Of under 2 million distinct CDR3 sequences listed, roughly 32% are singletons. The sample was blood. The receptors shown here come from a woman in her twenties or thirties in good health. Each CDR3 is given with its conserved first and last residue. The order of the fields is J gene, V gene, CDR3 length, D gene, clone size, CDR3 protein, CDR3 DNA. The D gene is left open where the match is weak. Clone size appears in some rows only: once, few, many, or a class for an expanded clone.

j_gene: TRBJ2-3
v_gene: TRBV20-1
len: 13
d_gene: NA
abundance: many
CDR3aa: CSARRGGPDTQYF
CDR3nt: TGCAGTGCGCGGAGGGGGGGCCCGGATACGCAGTATTTT

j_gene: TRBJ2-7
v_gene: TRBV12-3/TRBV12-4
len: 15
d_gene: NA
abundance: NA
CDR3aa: CASSFGGTTSYEQYF
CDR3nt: TGTGCCAGCAGTTTCGGGGGCACCACCTCCTACGAGCAGTACTTC

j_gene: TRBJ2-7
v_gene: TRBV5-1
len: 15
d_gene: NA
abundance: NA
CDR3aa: CASSQDSRAIYEQYF
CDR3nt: TGCGCCAGCAGCCAGGACAGTCGAGCGATCTACGAGCAGTACTTC

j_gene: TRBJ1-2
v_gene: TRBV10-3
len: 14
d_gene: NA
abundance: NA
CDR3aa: CAISEPGLRDGYTF
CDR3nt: TGTGCCATCAGTGAGCCTGGGTTGAGAGATGGCTACACCTTC

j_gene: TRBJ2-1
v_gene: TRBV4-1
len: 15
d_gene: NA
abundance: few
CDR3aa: CASSGRDGSYNEQFF
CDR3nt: TGCGCCAGCAGCGGCCGGGACGGCTCCTACAATGAGCAGTTCTTC

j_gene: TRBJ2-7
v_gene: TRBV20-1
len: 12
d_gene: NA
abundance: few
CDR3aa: CSAPAQGLEQYF
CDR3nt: TGCAGTGCCCCCGCCCAGGGCCTCGAGCAGTACTTC

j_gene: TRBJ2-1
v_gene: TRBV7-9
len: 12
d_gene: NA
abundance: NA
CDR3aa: CASSLKKVEQFF
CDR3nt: TGCGCCAGCAGCTTAAAAAAAGTTGAGCAGTTCTTC

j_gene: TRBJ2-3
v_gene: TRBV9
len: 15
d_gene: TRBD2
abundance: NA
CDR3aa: CASSVGLAGDDTQYF
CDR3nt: TGTGCCAGCAGCGTAGGACTAGCGGGGGACGATACGCAGTATTTT

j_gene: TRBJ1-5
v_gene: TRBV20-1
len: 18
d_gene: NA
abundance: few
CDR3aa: CSATKTGAGGYSNQPQHF
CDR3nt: TGCAGTGCTACTAAAACCGGTGCCGGGGGATATAGCAATCAGCCCCAGCATTTT

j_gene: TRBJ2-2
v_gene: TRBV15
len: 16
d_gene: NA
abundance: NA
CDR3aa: CATSTQISLNTGELFF
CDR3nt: TGTGCCACCAGCACCCAGATAAGCCTAAACACCGGGGAGCTGTTTTTT

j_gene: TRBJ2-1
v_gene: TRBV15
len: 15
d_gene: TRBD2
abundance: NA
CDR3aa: CATSYWTSGYNEQFF
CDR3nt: TGTGCCACCAGCTATTGGACTAGCGGTTACAATGAGCAGTTCTTC

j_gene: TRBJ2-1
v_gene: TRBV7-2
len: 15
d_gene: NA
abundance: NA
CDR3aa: CASSLGGLVRNEQFF
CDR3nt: TGTGCCAGCAGCTTAGGAGGTCTAGTTCGGAATGAGCAGTTCTTC

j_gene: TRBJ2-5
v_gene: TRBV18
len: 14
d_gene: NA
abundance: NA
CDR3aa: CASSPLDRAGEQYF
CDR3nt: TGTGCCAGCTCACCACTGGACAGGGCGGGGGAGCAGTACTTC

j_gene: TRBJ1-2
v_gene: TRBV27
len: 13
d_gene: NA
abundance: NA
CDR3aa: CASSGPNCLGYTF
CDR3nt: TGTGCCAGCAGTGGGCCGAATTGCCTAGGCTACACCTTC

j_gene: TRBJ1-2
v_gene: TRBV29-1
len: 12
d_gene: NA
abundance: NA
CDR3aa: CSVVAGNSGYTF
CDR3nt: TGCAGCGTTGTAGCGGGTAACAGCGGCTACACCTTC

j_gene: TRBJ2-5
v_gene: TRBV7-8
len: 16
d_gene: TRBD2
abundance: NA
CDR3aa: CASSWGLAGGHEAQYF
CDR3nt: TGTGCCAGCAGCTGGGGACTAGCGGGGGGGCATGAGGCCCAGTACTTC

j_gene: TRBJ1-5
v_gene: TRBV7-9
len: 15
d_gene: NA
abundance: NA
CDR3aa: CASSLGASGNQPQHF
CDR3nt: TGTGCCAGCAGCTTAGGAGCTTCCGGGAATCAGCCCCAGCATTTT

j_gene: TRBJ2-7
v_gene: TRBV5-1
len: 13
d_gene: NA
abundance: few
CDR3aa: CASSLEGLDEQYF
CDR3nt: TGCGCCAGCAGCTTGGAGGGGCTAGATGAGCAGTACTTC

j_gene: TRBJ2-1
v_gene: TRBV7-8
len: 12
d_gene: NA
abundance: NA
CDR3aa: CASSTDQFVQFF
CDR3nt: TGTGCCAGCAGCACAGACCAGTTTGTGCAGTTCTTC

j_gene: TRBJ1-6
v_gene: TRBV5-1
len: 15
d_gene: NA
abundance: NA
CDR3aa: CASSLDWGTSSPLHF
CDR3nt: TGCGCCAGCAGCTTGGATTGGGGCACCAGCTCACCCCTCCACTTT

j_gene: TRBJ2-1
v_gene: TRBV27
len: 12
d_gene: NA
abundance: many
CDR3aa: CASSALYNEQFF
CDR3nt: TGTGCCAGCAGCGCCCTCTACAATGAGCAGTTCTTC

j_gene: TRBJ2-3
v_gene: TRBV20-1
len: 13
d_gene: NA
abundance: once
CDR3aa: CSTRIQDTDTQYF
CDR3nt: TGCAGTACTAGAATCCAGGACACAGATACGCAGTATTTT

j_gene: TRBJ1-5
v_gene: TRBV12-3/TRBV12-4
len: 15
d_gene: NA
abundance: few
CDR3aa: CASSQRPGPNQPQHF
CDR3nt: TGTGCCAGCAGTCAGCGGCCAGGCCCCAATCAGCCCCAGCATTTT

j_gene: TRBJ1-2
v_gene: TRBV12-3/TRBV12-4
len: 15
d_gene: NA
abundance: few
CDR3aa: CASSLLVGGFDGYTF
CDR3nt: TGTGCCAGCAGCCTATTAGTCGGGGGGTTTGACGGCTACACCTTC

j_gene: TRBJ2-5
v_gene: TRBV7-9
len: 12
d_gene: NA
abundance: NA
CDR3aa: CASSLATSEQYF
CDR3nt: TGTGCCAGCAGCTTAGCAACGAGTGAGCAGTACTTC

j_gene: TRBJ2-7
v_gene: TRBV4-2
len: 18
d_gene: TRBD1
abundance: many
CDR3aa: CASSQGWPPGTGAYEQYF
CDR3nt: TGTGCCAGCAGCCAAGGTTGGCCGCCGGGGACAGGGGCTTACGAGCAGTACTTC

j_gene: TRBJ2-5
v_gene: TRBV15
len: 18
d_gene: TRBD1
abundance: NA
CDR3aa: CATSATWTGTDDQETQYF
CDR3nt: TGTGCCACCAGCGCTACCTGGACAGGGACCGACGACCAAGAGACCCAGTACTTC

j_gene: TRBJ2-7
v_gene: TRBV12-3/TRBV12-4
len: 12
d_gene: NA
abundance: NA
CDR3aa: CASSVSAVEQYF
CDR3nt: TGTGCCAGCAGTGTAAGCGCAGTCGAGCAGTACTTC

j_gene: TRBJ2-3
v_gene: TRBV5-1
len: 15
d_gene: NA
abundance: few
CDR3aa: CASSLSTLSTDTQYF
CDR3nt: TGCGCCAGCAGCTTGAGTACCCTTAGCACAGATACGCAGTATTTT

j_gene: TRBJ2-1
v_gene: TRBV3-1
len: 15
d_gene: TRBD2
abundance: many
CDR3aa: CASSQASGGYNEQFF
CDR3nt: TGCGCCAGCAGCCAGGCTAGCGGGGGATACAATGAGCAGTTCTTC

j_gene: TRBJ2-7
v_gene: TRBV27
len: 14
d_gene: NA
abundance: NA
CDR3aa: CASSFTLGPYEQYF
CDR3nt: TGTGCCAGCAGTTTTACATTAGGCCCCTACGAGCAGTACTTC

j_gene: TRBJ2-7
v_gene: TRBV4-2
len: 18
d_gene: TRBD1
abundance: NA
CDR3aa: CASSQGALAGQGSYEQYF
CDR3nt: TGTGCCAGCAGCCAAGGGGCCCTAGCTGGACAGGGGTCCTACGAGCAGTACTTC

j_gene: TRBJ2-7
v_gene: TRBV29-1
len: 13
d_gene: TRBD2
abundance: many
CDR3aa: CSVVREGGYEQYF
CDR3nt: TGCAGCGTTGTACGGGAGGGAGGGTACGAGCAGTACTTC

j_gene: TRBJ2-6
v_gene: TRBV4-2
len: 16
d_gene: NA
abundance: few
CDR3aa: CASSLQRLSGANVLTF
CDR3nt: TGTGCCAGCAGCCTTCAGAGGCTCTCTGGGGCCAACGTCCTGACTTTC

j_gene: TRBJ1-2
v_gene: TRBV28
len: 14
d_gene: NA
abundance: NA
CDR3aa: CASSLTAGYGGYTF
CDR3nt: TGTGCCAGCAGTTTAACCGCGGGGTACGGGGGCTACACCTTC

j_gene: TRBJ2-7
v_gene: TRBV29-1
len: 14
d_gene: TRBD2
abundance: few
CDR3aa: CSVEKAGGSYEQYF
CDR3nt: TGCAGCGTTGAAAAAGCGGGAGGGTCCTACGAGCAGTACTTC

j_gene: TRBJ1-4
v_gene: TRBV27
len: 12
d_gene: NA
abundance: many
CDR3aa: CASSLIGEKLFF
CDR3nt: TGTGCCAGCAGTTTGATAGGCGAAAAACTGTTTTTT

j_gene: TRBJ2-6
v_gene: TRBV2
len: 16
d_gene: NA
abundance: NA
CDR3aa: CASVVTGLSGANVLTF
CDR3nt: TGTGCCAGTGTCGTTACAGGGCTCTCTGGGGCCAACGTCCTGACTTTC

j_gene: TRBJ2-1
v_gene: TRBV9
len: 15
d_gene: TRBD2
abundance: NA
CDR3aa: CASSVASGPYNEQFF
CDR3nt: TGTGCCAGCAGCGTAGCTAGCGGTCCCTACAATGAGCAGTTCTTC

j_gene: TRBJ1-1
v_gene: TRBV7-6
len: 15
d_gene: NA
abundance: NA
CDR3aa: CASSGGAGENTEAFF
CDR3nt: TGTGCCAGCAGCGGGGGGGCAGGGGAGAACACTGAAGCTTTCTTT

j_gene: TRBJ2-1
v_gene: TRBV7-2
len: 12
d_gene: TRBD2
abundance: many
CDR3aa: CASSLQSGNKFF
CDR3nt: TGTGCCAGCAGCTTACAGAGCGGGAACAAGTTCTTC

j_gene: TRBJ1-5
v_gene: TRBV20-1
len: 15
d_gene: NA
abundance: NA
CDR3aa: CSARDVGSYNQPQHF
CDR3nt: TGCAGTGCTAGAGACGTAGGAAGTTACAATCAGCCCCAGCATTTT

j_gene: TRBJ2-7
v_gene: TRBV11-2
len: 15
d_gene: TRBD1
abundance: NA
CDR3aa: CASSPRQGAPYEQYF
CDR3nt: TGTGCCAGCAGCCCGAGACAGGGGGCTCCCTACGAGCAGTACTTC

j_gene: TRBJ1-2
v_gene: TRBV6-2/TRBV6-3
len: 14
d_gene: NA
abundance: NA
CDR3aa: CASKKSGGSYGYTF
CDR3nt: TGTGCCAGCAAAAAAAGCGGGGGAAGCTATGGCTACACCTTC

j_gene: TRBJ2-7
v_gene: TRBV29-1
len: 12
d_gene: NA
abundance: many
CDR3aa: CSATDTTYEQYF
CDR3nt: TGCAGCGCTACCGACACGACCTACGAGCAGTACTTC

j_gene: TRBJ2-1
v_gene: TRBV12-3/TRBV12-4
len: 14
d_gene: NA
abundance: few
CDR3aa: CASSLQRAYNEQFF
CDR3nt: TGTGCCAGCAGTTTGCAAAGGGCCTACAATGAGCAGTTCTTC

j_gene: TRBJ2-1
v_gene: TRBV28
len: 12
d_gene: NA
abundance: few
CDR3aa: CASSEGGSEQFF
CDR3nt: TGTGCCAGCAGCGAGGGGGGGAGCGAGCAGTTCTTC

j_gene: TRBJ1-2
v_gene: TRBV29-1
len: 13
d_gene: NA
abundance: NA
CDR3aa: CSVEGGQSYGYTF
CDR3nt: TGCAGCGTTGAAGGGGGGCAGAGCTATGGCTACACCTTC

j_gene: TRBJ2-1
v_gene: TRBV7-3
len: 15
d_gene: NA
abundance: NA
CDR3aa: CASSSVTASYNEQFF
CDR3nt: TGTGCCAGCAGCTCCGTGACAGCTTCCTACAATGAGCAGTTCTTC